The rows below give T cell receptor beta chains drawn from one sample of a study of blood T cell repertoires in COVID-19. The table came from immunoSEQ multiplex PCR; TCRdb's copy has only in-frame clones and leaves some out. The sample carries 380,000 or so clones, approximately 91% recorded once. Sequencing was done on a sample of PBMCs or T cells enriched from blood (not recorded which). Source of these receptors: a woman in her thirties or forties with acute COVID-19. Each CDR3 is given with its conserved first and last residue. A D gene is named only where the DNA matches it firmly. The size entry is marked missing in some rows and otherwise reads once, few, many or a size class.

TGTGCCAGCGGCCTCTCTGGAAACACCATATATTTT CASGLSGNTIYF TRBV5-4 . TRBJ1-3 .
TGTGCCAGCAGCTTATCAGAATATCAGCCCCAGCATTTT CASSLSEYQPQHF TRBV7-7 . TRBJ1-5 .
TGTGCCAGCAGTTATCTCAGGGGCTACGAGCAGTACTTC CASSYLRGYEQYF TRBV6-5 . TRBJ2-7 once
TGTGCCAGCAATGCGGGTATGGCTGAGGCTGAAGCTTTCTTT CASNAGMAEAEAFF TRBV2 . TRBJ1-1 .
TGCGCCAGCAGCTTGCTGACAGGAAACGAGCAGTTCTTC CASSLLTGNEQFF TRBV5-1 . TRBJ2-1 .
TGTGCCAGCAGCCAAGATGTGAGGAATTCACCCCTCCACTTT CASSQDVRNSPLHF TRBV3-1/TRBV3-2 . TRBJ1-6 .
TGTGCCAGCAGGAAGGGGGGGGAAAATCAGCCCCAGCATTTT CASRKGGENQPQHF TRBV2 . TRBJ1-5 .
TGTGCCAGTAGTGATCAGGGTCGTCAGCCCCAGCATTTT CASSDQGRQPQHF TRBV19 . TRBJ1-5 many
TGTGCCAGTAGTCTGTCGTCGGCAACTAATGAAAAACTGTTTTTT CASSLSSATNEKLFF TRBV19 . TRBJ1-4 .
TGTGCCAGTAGTACCCTGACAGGCCAGCCCCAGCATTTT CASSTLTGQPQHF TRBV19 . TRBJ1-5 few
TGTGCCAGCAGTGAAGGGGGCGGCCGGGCCTACGAGCAGTACTTC CASSEGGGRAYEQYF TRBV2 . TRBJ2-7 .
TGTGCCAGCAGCTTACAGGGTGGGGGCACAGATACGCAGTATTTT CASSLQGGGTDTQYF TRBV5-6 . TRBJ2-3 .
TGCGCCAGCAGAAGACAGGGTACCTACAATGAGCAGTTCTTC CASRRQGTYNEQFF TRBV10-1 TRBD1 TRBJ2-1 .
TGTGCCAGCAGCTTAGATGTGACTGGGAACACTGAAGCTTTCTTT CASSLDVTGNTEAFF TRBV7-8 . TRBJ1-1 .
TGTGCCAGCAGCCTAGGGTGGGGGCAGGTGAGGACTGAAGCTTTCTTT CASSLGWGQVRTEAFF TRBV3-1/TRBV3-2 . TRBJ1-1 .
TGTGCCACCAGCAGAGATTTAAACCAGCGGGAGCAGTTCTTC CATSRDLNQREQFF TRBV15 . TRBJ2-1 .
TGCGCCAGCAGGGAACAGGGGCAGGATGGCTACACCTTC CASREQGQDGYTF TRBV5-1 TRBD1 TRBJ1-2 .
TGTGCCACCAGCAGAGAACTTAATACGCAGTATTTT CATSRELNTQYF TRBV15 . TRBJ2-3 .
TGTGCCAGCAGCCACATCTCGGATGAGCAGTTCTTC CASSHISDEQFF TRBV3-1/TRBV3-2 . TRBJ2-1 once
TGTGCCAGCAGCCAAGATCCTCCAGGGTTTGGGGAGACCCAGTACTTC CASSQDPPGFGETQYF TRBV3-1/TRBV3-2 . TRBJ2-5 .
TGTGCCTGGAGTGCGTCGGGGATACGAAACACCATATATTTT CAWSASGIRNTIYF TRBV30 . TRBJ1-3 .
TGTGCCAGCAGACGCAGTAACCAAAATACTGAAGCTTTCTTT CASRRSNQNTEAFF TRBV6-5 . TRBJ1-1 .
TGTGCCATCAGTGATCGGGACAGTCTCTCTGGAAACACCATATATTTT CAISDRDSLSGNTIYF TRBV10-3 TRBD1 TRBJ1-3 .
TGCAGCGTTGAAGGGCCTCTGGACAGAATCTATGGCTACACCTTC CSVEGPLDRIYGYTF TRBV29-1 . TRBJ1-2 once
TGTGCCAGCAGTGAACTAGGGGATCATGGCTACACCTTC CASSELGDHGYTF TRBV2 . TRBJ1-2 .
TGTGCCAGCAGCCTGGACGGGGCAGGGGGTACGACTTTCTTT CASSLDGAGGTTFF TRBV7-9 TRBD1 TRBJ1-1 .
TGTGCCAGCAGTTACTCGGTCAGGGGTGGCGGCTACACCTTC CASSYSVRGGGYTF TRBV6-5 . TRBJ1-2 .
TGTGCCAGTAGTATAGTCACCACGATCACACAGCCCCAGCATTTT CASSIVTTITQPQHF TRBV19 . TRBJ1-5 .
TGTGCCAGCAGCTTGAACAGCGGGGGGCCGTCCCATGAGCAGTTCTTC CASSLNSGGPSHEQFF TRBV5-4 TRBD2 TRBJ2-1 once
TGTGCCAGCAGTTCGCCGGGTCAGCCCCAGCATTTT CASSSPGQPQHF TRBV6-5 . TRBJ1-5 .
TGTGCCAGCAGTTACACAAGGACAGTCACCGGGGAGCTGTTTTTT CASSYTRTVTGELFF TRBV6-5 . TRBJ2-2 few
TGTGCCACCTTTTTTTTCGGCTACACCTTC CATFFFGYTF TRBV6-5 . TRBJ1-2 .
TGCACCAGCAGCCAAGCCCGACAGGGAGCAAGCGAGCAGTACTTC CTSSQARQGASEQYF TRBV1 . TRBJ2-7 .
TGTGCCACCAGTTACTTTGCGGGGGACACTGAAGCTTTCTTT CATSYFAGDTEAFF TRBV24-1 . TRBJ1-1 .
TGTGCCAGCAGCTTAGGTGCAGGGGAGGGTGAAAAACTGTTTTTT CASSLGAGEGEKLFF TRBV11-2 . TRBJ1-4 .
TGTGCCAGCAGCCCGAGGGGGACAGGGGTTAGCAATCAGCCCCAGCATTTT CASSPRGTGVSNQPQHF TRBV5-8 TRBD1 TRBJ1-5 .
TGCGCCAGCAACTTAGCGGGGACAGATACGCAGTATTTT CASNLAGTDTQYF TRBV5-1 TRBD2 TRBJ2-3 .
TGCGCCAGCAGTGAGACCGGGACATCAACCTACGAGCAGTACTTC CASSETGTSTYEQYF TRBV10-1 . TRBJ2-7 .
TGTGCCAGCAGCTCGAGGACAGTGTCCAACTATGGCTACACCTTC CASSSRTVSNYGYTF TRBV7-9 . TRBJ1-2 .
TGTGCCAGCAGCCATAGCGGGGGGACGAACAATGAGCAGTTCTTC CASSHSGGTNNEQFF TRBV9 TRBD2 TRBJ2-1 .
TGTGCCAGCAGCCCCAACGGGTGGAATTCACCCCTCCACTTT CASSPNGWNSPLHF TRBV7-9 . TRBJ1-6 .
TGTGCCAGCTCACCGCTAAGAGATCAGCCCCAGCATTTT CASSPLRDQPQHF TRBV18 . TRBJ1-5 .
TGTGCCAGCAGCCGCGGGGGTGGCTACACCTTC CASSRGGGYTF TRBV3-1/TRBV3-2 . TRBJ1-2 .
TGTGCCAGCAGTTACTCCGACAGGGGGCCCTACAATGAGCAGTTCTTC CASSYSDRGPYNEQFF TRBV6-5 TRBD1 TRBJ2-1 many